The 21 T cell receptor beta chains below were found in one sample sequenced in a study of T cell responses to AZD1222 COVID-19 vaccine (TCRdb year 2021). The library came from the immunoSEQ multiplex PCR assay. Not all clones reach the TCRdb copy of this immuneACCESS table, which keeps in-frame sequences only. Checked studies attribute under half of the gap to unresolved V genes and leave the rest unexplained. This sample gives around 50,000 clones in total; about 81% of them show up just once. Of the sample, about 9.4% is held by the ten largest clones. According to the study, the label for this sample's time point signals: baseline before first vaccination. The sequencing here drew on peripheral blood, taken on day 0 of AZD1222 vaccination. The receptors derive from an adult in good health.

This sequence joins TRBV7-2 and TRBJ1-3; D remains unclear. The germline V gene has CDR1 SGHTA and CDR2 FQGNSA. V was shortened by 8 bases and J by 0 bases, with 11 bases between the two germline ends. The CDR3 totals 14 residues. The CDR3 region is CASDRGVSGNTIYF. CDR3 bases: TGTGCCAGCGACCGCGGGGTCTCTGGAAACACCATATATTTT.

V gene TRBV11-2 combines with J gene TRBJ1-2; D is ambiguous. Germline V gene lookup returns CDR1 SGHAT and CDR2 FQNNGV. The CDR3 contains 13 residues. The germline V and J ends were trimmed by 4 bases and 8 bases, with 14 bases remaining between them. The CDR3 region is CASSYNYGEGYTF. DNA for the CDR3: TGTGCCAGCAGCTACAACTACGGGGAGGGCTACACCTTC.

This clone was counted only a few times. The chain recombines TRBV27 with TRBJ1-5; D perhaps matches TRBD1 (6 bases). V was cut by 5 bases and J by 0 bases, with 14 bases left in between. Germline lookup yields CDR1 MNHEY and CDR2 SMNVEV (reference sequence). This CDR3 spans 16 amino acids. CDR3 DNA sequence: TGTGCCAGCAGTCACCGGGACAACCATAGCAATCAGCCCCAGCATTTT. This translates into CASSHRDNHSNQPQHF.

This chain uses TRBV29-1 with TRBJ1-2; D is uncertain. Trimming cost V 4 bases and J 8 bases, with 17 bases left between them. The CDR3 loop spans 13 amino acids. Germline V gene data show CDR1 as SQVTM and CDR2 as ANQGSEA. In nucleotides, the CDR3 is TGCAGCGTTGTGAAGGGCCGAGAGAGGGGCTACACCTTC. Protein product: CSVVKGRERGYTF.

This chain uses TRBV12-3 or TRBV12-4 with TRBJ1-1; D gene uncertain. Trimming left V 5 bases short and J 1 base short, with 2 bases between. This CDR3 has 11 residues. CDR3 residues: CASSKNTEAFF. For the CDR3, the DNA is TGTGCCAGCAGTAAGAACACTGAAGCTTTCTTT.

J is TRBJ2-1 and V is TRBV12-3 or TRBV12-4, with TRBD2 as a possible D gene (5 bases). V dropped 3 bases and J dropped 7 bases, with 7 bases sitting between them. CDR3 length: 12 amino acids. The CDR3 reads CASSLGANEQFF. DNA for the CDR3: TGTGCCAGCAGTTTGGGAGCGAATGAGCAGTTCTTC.

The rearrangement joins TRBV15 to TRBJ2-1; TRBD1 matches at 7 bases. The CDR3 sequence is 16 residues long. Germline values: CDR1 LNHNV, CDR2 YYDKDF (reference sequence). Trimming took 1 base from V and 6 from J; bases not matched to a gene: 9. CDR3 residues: CATSRVSGAGGNEQFF. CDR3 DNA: TGTGCCACCAGCAGAGTCTCAGGGGCAGGGGGCAATGAGCAGTTCTTC.

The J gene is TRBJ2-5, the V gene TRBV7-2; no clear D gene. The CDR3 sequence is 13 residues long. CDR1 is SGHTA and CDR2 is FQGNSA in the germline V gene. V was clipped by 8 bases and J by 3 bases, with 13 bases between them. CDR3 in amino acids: CASHETVEETQYF. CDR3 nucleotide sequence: TGTGCCAGCCATGAGACGGTTGAAGAGACCCAGTACTTC.

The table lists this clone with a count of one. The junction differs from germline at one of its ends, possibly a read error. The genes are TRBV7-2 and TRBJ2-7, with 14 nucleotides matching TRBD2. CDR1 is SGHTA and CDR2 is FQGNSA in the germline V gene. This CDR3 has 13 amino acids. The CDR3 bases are TGTGCCAGCAGCTCCTCCGGGACTAGCGGGAGAAACTTC. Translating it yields CASSSSGTSGRNF.

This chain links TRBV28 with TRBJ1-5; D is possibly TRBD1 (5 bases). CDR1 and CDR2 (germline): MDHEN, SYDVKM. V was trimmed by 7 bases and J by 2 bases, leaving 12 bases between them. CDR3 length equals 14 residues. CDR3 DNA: TGTGCCAGCAATGGGGGGTCAGGCAATCAGCCCCAGCATTTT. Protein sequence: CASNGGSGNQPQHF.

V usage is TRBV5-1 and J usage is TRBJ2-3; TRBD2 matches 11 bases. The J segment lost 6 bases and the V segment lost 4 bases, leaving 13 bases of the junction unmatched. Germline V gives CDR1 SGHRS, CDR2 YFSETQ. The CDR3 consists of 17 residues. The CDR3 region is CASSGSLAGGPSDTQYF. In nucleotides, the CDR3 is TGCGCCAGCAGCGGATCGCTAGCGGGAGGCCCCTCGGATACGCAGTATTTT.

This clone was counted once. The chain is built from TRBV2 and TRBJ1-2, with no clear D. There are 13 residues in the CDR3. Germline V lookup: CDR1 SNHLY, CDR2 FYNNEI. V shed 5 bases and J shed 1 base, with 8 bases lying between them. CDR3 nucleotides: TGTGCCAGCAGTTTGGACGGTAACTATGGCTACACCTTC. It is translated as CASSLDGNYGYTF.

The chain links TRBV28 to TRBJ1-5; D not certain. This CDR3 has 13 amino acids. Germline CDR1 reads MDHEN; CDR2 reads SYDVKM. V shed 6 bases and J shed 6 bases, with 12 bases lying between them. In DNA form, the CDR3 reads TGTGCCAGCAGGGTAAATCGCGCTCAGCCCCAGCATTTT. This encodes CASRVNRAQPQHF.

DNA for the CDR3: TGTGCCAGCAGCTTAAAGGGACAGGGAAGTTTGGACTATGGCTACACCTTC. This gives the protein CASSLKGQGSLDYGYTF. V gene TRBV7-9 combines with J gene TRBJ1-2; TRBD1 aligns across 9 bases. CDR3 length: 17 residues. The V and J ends lost 2 bases and 3 bases, in that order; junction bases with no gene match: 10. Germline loops: CDR1 SEHNR, CDR2 FQNEAQ (reference sequence).

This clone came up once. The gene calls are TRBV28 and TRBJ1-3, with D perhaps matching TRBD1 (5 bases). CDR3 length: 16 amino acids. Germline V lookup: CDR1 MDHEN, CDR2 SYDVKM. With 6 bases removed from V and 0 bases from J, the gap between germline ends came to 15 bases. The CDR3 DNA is TGTGCCAGCAGACAAAGGGACCAACGCTCTGGAAACACCATATATTTT. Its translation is CASRQRDQRSGNTIYF.

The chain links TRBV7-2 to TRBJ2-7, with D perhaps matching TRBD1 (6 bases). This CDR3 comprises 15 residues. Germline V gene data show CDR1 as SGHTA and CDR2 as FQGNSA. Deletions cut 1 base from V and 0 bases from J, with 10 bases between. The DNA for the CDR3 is TGTGCCAGCAGCTTAGAGGACAGCCACTCCTACGAGCAGTACTTC. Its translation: CASSLEDSHSYEQYF.

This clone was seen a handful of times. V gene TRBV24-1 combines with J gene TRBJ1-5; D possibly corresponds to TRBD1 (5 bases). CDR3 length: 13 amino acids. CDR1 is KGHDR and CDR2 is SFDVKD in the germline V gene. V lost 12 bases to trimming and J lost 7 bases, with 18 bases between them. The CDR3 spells CAAGGRLWQPQHF. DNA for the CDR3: TGTGCCGCCGGGGGACGTTTGTGGCAGCCCCAGCATTTT.

CDR3 nucleotides: TGTGCCAGCAGCCAAGACCCGGGGGTACAGAGTAGCAATCAGCCCCAGCATTTT. This codes for CASSQDPGVQSSNQPQHF. The chain combines TRBV4-2 with TRBJ1-5; TRBD1 is a possible D gene (5 bases). The CDR3 has 18 residues. The germline V gene encodes CDR1 LGHNA and CDR2 YNFKEQ. The V gene lost 0 bases and the J gene lost 0 bases, with 15 bases spanning the gap.

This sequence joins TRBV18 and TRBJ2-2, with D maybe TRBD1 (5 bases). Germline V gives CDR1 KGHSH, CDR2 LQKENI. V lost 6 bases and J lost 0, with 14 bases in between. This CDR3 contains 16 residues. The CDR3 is CASSPEQGTNTGELFF. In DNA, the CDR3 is TGTGCCAGCTCCCCCGAGCAGGGAACGAACACCGGGGAGCTGTTTTTT.

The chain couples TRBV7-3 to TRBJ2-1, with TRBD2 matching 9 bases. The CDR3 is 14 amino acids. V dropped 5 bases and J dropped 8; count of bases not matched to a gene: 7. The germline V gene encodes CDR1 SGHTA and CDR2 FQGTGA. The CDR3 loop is CASSLSGGRDEQFF. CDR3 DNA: TGTGCCAGCAGCCTTAGCGGGGGTCGAGATGAGCAGTTCTTC.

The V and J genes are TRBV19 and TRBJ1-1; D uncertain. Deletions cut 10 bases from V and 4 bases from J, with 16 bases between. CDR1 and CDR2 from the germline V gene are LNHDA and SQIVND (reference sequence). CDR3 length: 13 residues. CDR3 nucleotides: TGTGCCACCTCAATCATGGTAGGCACTGAAGCTTTCTTT. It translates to CATSIMVGTEAFF.